This TCR beta chain emerged from a study of blood T cell repertoires in COVID-19. This CDR3 is 14 amino acids long. Germline V gene data show CDR1 as SGHTA and CDR2 as FQGTGA. The J segment lost 7 bases and the V segment lost 3 bases, leaving 4 bases of the junction unmatched. Authors' processing steps: By means of reference gene primer amplification, nucleated cell counts were estimated. The method was immunoSEQ multiplex PCR; TCRdb's version includes in-frame clones alone and lacks a portion of them. V, J and clone size reflect that table, while D and trimming were determined from the DNA. The sample yields 250,000 to 300,000 clones, about 91% seen once.

The sample taken for sequencing was peripheral blood. The chain carries TRBV7-3 and TRBJ2-7, with TRBD2 matching over 12 bases. The TCR comes from an older woman with acute or convalescent COVID-19. The CDR3 region has the DNA TGTGCCAGCAGCTTGGGACTAGCGGGTCAGGAGCAGTACTTC. It is translated as CASSLGLAGQEQYF. The complete variable domain, with remaining parts taken from reference TRBV7-3 and TRBJ2-7, reads GAGVSQTPSNKVTEKGKYVELRCDPISGHTALYWYRQSLGQGPEFLIYFQGTGAADDSGLPNDRFFAVRPEGSVSTLKIQRTERGDSAVYLCASSLGLAGQEQYFGPGTRLTVT.